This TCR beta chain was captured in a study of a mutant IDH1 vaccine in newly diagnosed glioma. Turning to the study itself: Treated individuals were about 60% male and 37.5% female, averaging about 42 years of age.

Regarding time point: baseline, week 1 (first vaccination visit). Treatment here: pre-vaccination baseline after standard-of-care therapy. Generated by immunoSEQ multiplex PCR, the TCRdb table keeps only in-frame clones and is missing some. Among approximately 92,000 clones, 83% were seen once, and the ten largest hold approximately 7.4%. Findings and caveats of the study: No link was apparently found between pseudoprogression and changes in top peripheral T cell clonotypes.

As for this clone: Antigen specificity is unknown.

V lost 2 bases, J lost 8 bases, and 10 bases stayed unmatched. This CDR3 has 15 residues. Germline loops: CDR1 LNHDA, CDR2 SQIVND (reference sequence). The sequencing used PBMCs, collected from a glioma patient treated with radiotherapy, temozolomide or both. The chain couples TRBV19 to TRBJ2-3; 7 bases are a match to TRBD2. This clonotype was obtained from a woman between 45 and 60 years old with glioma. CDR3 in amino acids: CASSIPSRGEGTQYF. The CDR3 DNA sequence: TGTGCCAGTAGTATACCGTCCCGGGGGGAAGGTACGCAGTATTTT.